This TCR beta chain originates from a study of blood T cell repertoires in COVID-19. As originally analysed: Estimates of nucleated cell counts were drawn from the amplification of reference gene primers. Clones were sequenced by immunoSEQ multiplex PCR, and TCRdb holds only the in-frame ones, with some missing. V and J calls plus clone size are reproduced from that table; the DNA served to infer D and trimming. The data show under 300,000 clones, roughly 88% seen once. V lost 5 bases and J lost 8; bases outside the gene matches: 12. Germline CDR1 is PRHDT and CDR2 is FYEKMQ (reference sequence). There are 15 residues in the CDR3.

This chain connects TRBV13 to TRBJ1-2; TRBD1 aligns across 9 bases. The receptor was isolated from a middle-aged woman with acute COVID-19. The sample comprised PBMCs or T cells enriched from blood (not recorded which). The CDR3 region has the DNA TGTGCCAGCAGCCTCCGGGAGGACAGGGGTGGAGGCTACACCTTC. It translates to CASSLREDRGGGYTF.